This passage covers 23 T cell receptor beta chains from one sample sequenced in a study of cytomegalovirus exposure and HLA in healthy donors. The PCR had 60 Vbeta and 13 Jbeta primers. TCRdb's table, derived via immunoSEQ multiplex PCR, lists solely in-frame clones and lacks some. Altogether approximately 71,000 clones are present, approximately 79% being singletons, with the ten largest covering roughly 12%. Input material: PBMCs. These receptors were obtained from a woman aged 35 to 49 in good health and CMV-seropositive.

J is TRBJ2-3 and V is TRBV19; no definite D call. V was pared by 6 bases and J by 2 bases, with 9 bases between. CDR3 length: 13 amino acids. Germline V gives CDR1 LNHDA, CDR2 SQIVND (reference sequence). The CDR3 DNA is TGTGCCAGTAGCCAGGAACTCACAGATACGCAGTATTTT. It encodes CASSQELTDTQYF.

The chain recombines TRBV5-1 with TRBJ2-5; maybe TRBD2 (5 bases). The germline gives CDR1 SGHRS, CDR2 YFSETQ. The CDR3 is 14 residues long. V dropped 4 bases and J dropped 3 bases, with 13 bases sitting between them. CDR3 in DNA: TGCGCCAGCAGCCCTTCGGGGAGAGAAGAGACCCAGTACTTC. Translation: CASSPSGREETQYF.

A few counts support this clone. This chain links TRBV5-4 with TRBJ2-3, with TRBD2 matching over 8 bases. This CDR3 spans 17 amino acids. Germline loops: CDR1 SGHNT, CDR2 YYREEE (reference sequence). Unmatched junction bases numbered 12, after V lost 6 bases and J lost 0 bases. The CDR3 nucleotides read TGTGCCAGCACCCGGGCGGGGGGTGGGTGGAGCACAGATACGCAGTATTTT. It codes for CASTRAGGGWSTDTQYF. Full variable domain (outside the CDR3, taken from reference TRBV5-4 and TRBJ2-3): ETGVTQSPTHLIKTRGQQVTLRCSSQSGHNTVSWYQQALGQGPQFIFQYYREEENGRGNFPPRFSGLQFPNYSSELNVNALELDDSALYLCASTRAGGGWSTDTQYFGPGTRLTVL.

This clone was detected only a few times. The V gene is TRBV5-5, the J gene TRBJ1-4; D may be TRBD1 (6 bases). The CDR3 loop spans 16 amino acids. V shed 0 bases and J shed 7 bases, with 16 bases lying between them. The germline CDR1 and CDR2 sequences are SGHKS and YYEKEE (reference sequence). The CDR3 nucleotides are TGTGCCAGCAGCTTGGCCGGGTACAGGGAGACTGAAAAACTGTTTTTT. Amino acids: CASSLAGYRETEKLFF. Looking up the rest from reference TRBV5-5 and TRBJ1-4 gives the full variable domain: DAGVTQSPTHLIKTRGQQVTLRCSPISGHKSVSWYQQVLGQGPQFIFQYYEKEERGRGNFPDRFSARQFPNYSSELNVNALLLGDSALYLCASSLAGYRETEKLFFGSGTQLSVL.

The chain employs TRBV5-6 and TRBJ1-2, with D possibly being TRBD1 (6 bases). V was pared by 2 bases and J by 8 bases, with 22 bases between. Germline CDR1 and CDR2: SGHDT and YYEEEE. The CDR3 totals 16 residues. As DNA, the CDR3 is TGTGCCAGCAGCTTACCTCTCGGCCAGGGGACGCTCGGCTACACCTTC. Encoded protein: CASSLPLGQGTLGYTF.

The chain employs TRBV7-9 and TRBJ2-5; D may be TRBD2 (5 bases). The CDR3 totals 14 residues. Trimming removed 4 bases at V and 3 bases at J, with 12 bases between. The germline gives CDR1 SEHNR, CDR2 FQNEAQ (reference sequence). CDR3 residues: CASSSGGSEETQYF. DNA of the CDR3: TGTGCCAGCAGCTCAGGAGGTAGTGAAGAGACCCAGTACTTC.

The chain employs TRBV29-1 and TRBJ1-3, with 8 positions matching TRBD1. The germline CDR1 and CDR2 sequences are SQVTM and ANQGSEA. CDR3 length: 14 amino acids. V gave up 7 bases and J gave up 0 bases; unmatched junction bases: 5. The CDR3 nucleotides read TGCAGCGCACGACAGGGGAGCTCTGGAAACACCATATATTTT. Residues: CSARQGSSGNTIYF.

This chain joins TRBV30 and TRBJ2-2, with 8 bases aligning to TRBD1. The CDR3 covers 13 residues. J gave up 6 bases and V 7 bases, and 7 bases lay outside the gene matches. Germline V gene sequence: CDR1 GTSNPN, CDR2 SVGIG (reference sequence). CDR3 DNA sequence: TGTGCCTTAAACAGGGGGTTCGCCGGGGAGCTGTTTTTT. Its protein product is CALNRGFAGELFF.

The chain recombines TRBV9 with TRBJ2-1; the D gene is possibly TRBD2 (6 bases). The CDR3 sequence is 15 residues long. Germline V gene data show CDR1 as SGDLS and CDR2 as YYNGEE. V dropped 4 bases and J dropped 1 base, with 12 bases sitting between them. CDR3 DNA sequence: TGTGCCAGCAGCCCGGGACTGTCATCCTACAATGAGCAGTTCTTC. This gives the protein CASSPGLSSYNEQFF. Together with reference TRBV9 and TRBJ2-1, the CDR3 gives the full variable domain: DSGVTQTPKHLITATGQRVTLRCSPRSGDLSVYWYQQSLDQGLQFLIQYYNGEERAKGNILERFSAQQFPDLHSELNLSSLELGDSALYFCASSPGLSSYNEQFFGPGTRLTVL.

The chain uses TRBV11-3 and TRBJ2-3; 10 bases align to TRBD2. J gave up 1 base and V 5 bases, and 6 bases lay outside the gene matches. Germline-derived CDR1 and CDR2 are SGHNT and YENEEA. This CDR3 is built from 16 residues. The CDR3 region is CASSPGLAGGTDTQYF. In DNA form, the CDR3 reads TGTGCCAGCAGCCCAGGTCTAGCGGGGGGCACAGATACGCAGTATTTT.

This clone is a singleton in its sample. This chain links TRBV6-5 with TRBJ1-6; D unclear. CDR1 is MNHEY, CDR2 SVGAGI, per germline. The CDR3 is 13 amino acids. V was shortened by 5 bases and J by 7 bases, with 9 bases between the two germline ends. The CDR3 is CASSPVGNSPLHF. The CDR3 nucleotides are TGTGCCAGCAGTCCGGTCGGGAATTCACCCCTCCACTTT.

The rearrangement uses TRBV2 and TRBJ2-5; 11 bases are a match to TRBD2. Losses at the gene ends were 7 bases for V and 5 bases for J; bases not matched to a gene: 3. The CDR3 has 13 amino acids. The germline gives CDR1 SNHLY, CDR2 FYNNEI. CDR3 sequence: CASKPSGGETQYF. CDR3 in DNA: TGTGCCAGCAAGCCTAGCGGGGGGGAGACCCAGTACTTC.

This clone was found a few times. V usage is TRBV7-8 and J usage is TRBJ1-1; 7 nucleotides agree with TRBD1. CDR3 length: 18 residues. Per the germline V gene, CDR1 is SGHVS and CDR2 is FQNEAQ. The V and J ends lost 5 bases and 2 bases, in that order; junction bases with no gene match: 17. CDR3 nucleotide sequence: TGTGCCAGCAGCCCCAATACCATACGATACAGGGGCAACACTGAAGCTTTCTTT. It encodes CASSPNTIRYRGNTEAFF.

CDR3 loop: CAISRDRVAGANVLTF. The CDR3 DNA follows: TGTGCCATCAGCCGGGACAGAGTCGCTGGGGCCAACGTCCTGACTTTC. The chain combines TRBV10-3 with TRBJ2-6, with 7 nucleotides matching TRBD1. This CDR3 is built from 16 residues. With 6 bases clipped from V and 2 bases from J, the junction kept 7 bases outside the gene matches. Germline CDR1 is ENHRY and CDR2 is SYGVKD.

The rearrangement links TRBV6-6 to TRBJ1-1; D is possibly TRBD1 (5 bases). Germline V lookup: CDR1 MNHNY, CDR2 SVGAGI (reference sequence). The CDR3 sequence is 15 residues long. V lost 1 base to trimming and J lost 1 base, with 10 bases between them. The CDR3 protein is CASSYWGGGNTEAFF. CDR3 nucleotides: TGTGCCAGCAGTTACTGGGGGGGTGGGAACACTGAAGCTTTCTTT.

The rearrangement links TRBV10-1 to TRBJ2-5; 8 bases fit TRBD2. The ends lost 4 bases at V and 7 bases at J; junction bases unmatched: 5. The germline V gene encodes CDR1 WNHNN and CDR2 SYGVQD (reference sequence). This CDR3 comprises 13 residues. The CDR3 nucleotides are TGCGCCAGCAGTGCCGGGACTAGGGGGACCCAGTACTTC. Amino acids: CASSAGTRGTQYF.

This rearrangement joins TRBV7-8 to TRBJ2-2; 7 bases are shared with TRBD1. The junction had 6 bases not matched to a gene; V was cut back by 5 bases and J by 6 bases. Germline assignment: CDR1 SGHVS and CDR2 FQNEAQ. The CDR3 loop spans 14 amino acids. Here the CDR3 reads CASSIRQGAGELFF. The CDR3 bases are TGTGCCAGCAGCATAAGACAGGGCGCCGGGGAGCTGTTTTTT.

The J gene is TRBJ1-5, the V gene TRBV7-6, with a weak D call TRBD1 (6 bases). This CDR3 has 13 residues. Germline-derived CDR1 and CDR2 are SGHVS and FNYEAQ. Trimming removed 1 base at V and 5 bases at J, with 6 bases between. As DNA, the CDR3 is TGTGCCAGCAGCTTAGGACAGGATCAGCCCCAGCATTTT. This translates into CASSLGQDQPQHF.

The chain recombines TRBV27 with TRBJ1-6; perhaps TRBD1 as D (5 bases). Deletions cut 3 bases from V and 6 bases from J, with 9 bases between. CDR1 is MNHEY, CDR2 SMNVEV, per germline (reference sequence). The CDR3 is 14 residues long. The CDR3 bases are TGTGCCAGCAGTTTGGGCAGGGCTAATTCACCCCTCCACTTT. This encodes CASSLGRANSPLHF.

This chain links TRBV2 with TRBJ1-5; D is perhaps TRBD1 (6 bases). Germline CDR1 and CDR2: SNHLY and FYNNEI. The CDR3 totals 15 residues. With 3 bases removed from V and 3 bases from J, the gap between germline ends came to 12 bases. The CDR3 DNA follows: TGTGCCAGCAGTGATAGGCAGGGGAACAATCAGCCCCAGCATTTT. This sequence encodes CASSDRQGNNQPQHF.

This clone showed up just once. V gene TRBV9 combines with J gene TRBJ2-2; D ambiguous. The CDR3 covers 16 residues. The V end lost 1 base, the J end lost 2 bases, and 12 bases lay between the germline ends. Germline V CDR1 and CDR2: SGDLS, YYNGEE. The CDR3 nucleotides are TGTGCCAGCAGCGTACACCCTAGTTATAACACCGGGGAGCTGTTTTTT. Protein product: CASSVHPSYNTGELFF.

The chain combines TRBV28 with TRBJ2-2; 9 bases line up with TRBD1. Germline loops: CDR1 MDHEN, CDR2 SYDVKM. V lost 6 bases, J lost 6 bases, and 2 bases stayed unmatched. The CDR3 length is 13 residues. CDR3 in amino acids: CASRRQGAGELFF. The CDR3 DNA follows: TGTGCCAGCAGGCGACAGGGGGCCGGGGAGCTGTTTTTT.

V gene TRBV10-3 combines with J gene TRBJ1-1, with a tentative D call TRBD1 (5 bases). Germline V gene lookup returns CDR1 ENHRY and CDR2 SYGVKD. CDR3 size: 15 residues. Between the trimmed V and J ends, which lost 0 bases and 7 bases, there was a span of 15 bases. The CDR3 region has the DNA TGTGCCATCAGTGAGTCGAGTGGGTTAAGGGGTGAAGCTTTCTTT. Protein product: CAISESSGLRGEAFF.